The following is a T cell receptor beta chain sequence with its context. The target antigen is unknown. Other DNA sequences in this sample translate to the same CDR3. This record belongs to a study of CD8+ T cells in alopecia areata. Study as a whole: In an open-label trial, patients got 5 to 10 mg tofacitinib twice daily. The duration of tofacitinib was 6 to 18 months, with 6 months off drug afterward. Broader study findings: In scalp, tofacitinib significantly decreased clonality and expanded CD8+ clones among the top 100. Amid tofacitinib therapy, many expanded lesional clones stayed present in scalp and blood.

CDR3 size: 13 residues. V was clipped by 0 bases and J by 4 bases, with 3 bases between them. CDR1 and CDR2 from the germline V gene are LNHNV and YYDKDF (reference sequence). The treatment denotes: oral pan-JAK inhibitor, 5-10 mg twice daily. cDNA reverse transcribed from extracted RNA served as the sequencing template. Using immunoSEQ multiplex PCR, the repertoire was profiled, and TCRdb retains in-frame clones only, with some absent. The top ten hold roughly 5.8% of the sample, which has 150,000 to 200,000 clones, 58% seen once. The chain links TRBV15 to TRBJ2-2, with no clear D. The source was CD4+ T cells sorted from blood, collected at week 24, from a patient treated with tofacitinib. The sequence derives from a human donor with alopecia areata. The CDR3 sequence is CATSRDITGELFF. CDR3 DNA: TGTGCCACCAGCAGAGATATCACCGGGGAGCTGTTTTTT.